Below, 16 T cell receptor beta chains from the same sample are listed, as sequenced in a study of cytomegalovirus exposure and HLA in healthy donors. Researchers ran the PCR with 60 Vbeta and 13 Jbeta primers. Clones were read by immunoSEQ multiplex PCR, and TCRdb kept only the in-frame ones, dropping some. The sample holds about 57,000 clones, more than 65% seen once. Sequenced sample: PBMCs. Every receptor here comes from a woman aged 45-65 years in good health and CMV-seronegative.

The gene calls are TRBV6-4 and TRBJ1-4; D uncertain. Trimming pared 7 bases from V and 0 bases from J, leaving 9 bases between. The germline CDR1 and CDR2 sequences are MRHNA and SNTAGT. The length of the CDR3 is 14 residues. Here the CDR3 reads CASTGGTTNEKLFF. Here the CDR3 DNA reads TGTGCCAGCACGGGTGGTACAACTAATGAAAAACTGTTTTTT.

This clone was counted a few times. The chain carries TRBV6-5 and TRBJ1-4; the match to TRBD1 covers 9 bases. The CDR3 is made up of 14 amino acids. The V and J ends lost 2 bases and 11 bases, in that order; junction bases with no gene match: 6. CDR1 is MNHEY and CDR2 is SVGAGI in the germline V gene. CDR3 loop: CASSYGTGSGKLFF. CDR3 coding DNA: TGTGCCAGCAGTTACGGGACAGGGTCGGGGAAACTGTTTTTT.

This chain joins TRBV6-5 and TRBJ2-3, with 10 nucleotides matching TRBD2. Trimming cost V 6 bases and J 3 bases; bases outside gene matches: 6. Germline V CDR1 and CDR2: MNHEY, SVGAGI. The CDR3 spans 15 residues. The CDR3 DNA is TGTGCCAGCAGCCTAGCGGGGGACGGAACAGATACGCAGTATTTT. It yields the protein CASSLAGDGTDTQYF.

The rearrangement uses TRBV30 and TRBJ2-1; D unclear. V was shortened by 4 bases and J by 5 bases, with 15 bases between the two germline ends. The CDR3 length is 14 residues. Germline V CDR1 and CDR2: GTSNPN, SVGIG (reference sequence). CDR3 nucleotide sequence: TGTGCCTGGACTGACTTATCCCCTAACAATGAGCAGTTCTTC. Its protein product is CAWTDLSPNNEQFF.

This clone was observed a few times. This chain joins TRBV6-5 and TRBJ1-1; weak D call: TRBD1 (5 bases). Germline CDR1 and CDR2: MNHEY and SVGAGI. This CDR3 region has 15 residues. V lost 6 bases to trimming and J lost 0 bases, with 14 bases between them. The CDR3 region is CASRLTALMNTEAFF. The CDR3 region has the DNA TGTGCCAGCAGGTTGACAGCACTCATGAACACTGAAGCTTTCTTT.

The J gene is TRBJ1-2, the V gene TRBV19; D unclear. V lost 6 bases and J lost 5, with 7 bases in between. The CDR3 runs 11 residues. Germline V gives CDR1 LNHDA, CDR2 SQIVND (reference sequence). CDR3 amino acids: CASSPQYGYTF. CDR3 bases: TGTGCCAGTAGCCCCCAGTATGGCTACACCTTC.

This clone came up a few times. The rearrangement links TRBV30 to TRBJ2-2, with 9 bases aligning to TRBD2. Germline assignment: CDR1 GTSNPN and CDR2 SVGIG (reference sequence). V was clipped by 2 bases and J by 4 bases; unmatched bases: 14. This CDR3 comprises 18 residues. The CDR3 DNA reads TGTGCCTGGAGTAGGGGACTAGGGCGGGAGGGCCCCACCGGGGAGCTGTTTTTT. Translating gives CAWSRGLGREGPTGELFF.

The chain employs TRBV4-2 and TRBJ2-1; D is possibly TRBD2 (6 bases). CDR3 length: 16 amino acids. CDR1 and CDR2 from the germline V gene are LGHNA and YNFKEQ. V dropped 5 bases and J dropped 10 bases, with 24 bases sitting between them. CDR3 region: CASSSRTIGEVEEQFF. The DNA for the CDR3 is TGTGCCAGCAGCTCTCGGACTATAGGAGAAGTAGAGGAGCAGTTCTTC.

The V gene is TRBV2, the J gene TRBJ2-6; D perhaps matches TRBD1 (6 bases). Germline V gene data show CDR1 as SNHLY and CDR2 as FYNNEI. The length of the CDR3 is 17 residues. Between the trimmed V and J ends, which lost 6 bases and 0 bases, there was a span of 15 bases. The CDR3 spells CASRDPRGYSGANVLTF. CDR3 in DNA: TGTGCCAGCAGAGATCCCAGGGGCTACTCTGGGGCCAACGTCCTGACTTTC.

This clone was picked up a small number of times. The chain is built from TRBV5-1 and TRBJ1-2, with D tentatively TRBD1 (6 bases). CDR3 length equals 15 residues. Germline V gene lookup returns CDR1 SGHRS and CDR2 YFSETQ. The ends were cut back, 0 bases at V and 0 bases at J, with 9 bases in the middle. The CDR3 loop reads CASSLGGPANYGYTF. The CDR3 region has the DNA TGCGCCAGCAGCTTGGGGGGGCCGGCTAACTATGGCTACACCTTC.

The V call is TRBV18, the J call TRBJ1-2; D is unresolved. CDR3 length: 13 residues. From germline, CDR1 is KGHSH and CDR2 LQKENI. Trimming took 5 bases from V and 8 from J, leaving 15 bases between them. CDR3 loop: CASSEDGVGGYTF. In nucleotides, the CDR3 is TGTGCCAGCTCAGAGGACGGGGTAGGCGGCTACACCTTC.

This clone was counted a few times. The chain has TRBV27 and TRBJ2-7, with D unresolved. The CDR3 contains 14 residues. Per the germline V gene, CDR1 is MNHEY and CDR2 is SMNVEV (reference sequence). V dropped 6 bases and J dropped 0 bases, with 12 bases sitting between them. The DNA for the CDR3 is TGTGCCAGCAGAATGGGCCCCAGCTCCTACGAGCAGTACTTC. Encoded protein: CASRMGPSSYEQYF.

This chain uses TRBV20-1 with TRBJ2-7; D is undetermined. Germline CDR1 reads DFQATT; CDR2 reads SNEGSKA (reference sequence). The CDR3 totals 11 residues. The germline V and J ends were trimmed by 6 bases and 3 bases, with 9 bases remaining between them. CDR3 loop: CSALRNYEQYF. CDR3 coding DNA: TGCAGTGCCCTCAGAAACTACGAGCAGTACTTC.

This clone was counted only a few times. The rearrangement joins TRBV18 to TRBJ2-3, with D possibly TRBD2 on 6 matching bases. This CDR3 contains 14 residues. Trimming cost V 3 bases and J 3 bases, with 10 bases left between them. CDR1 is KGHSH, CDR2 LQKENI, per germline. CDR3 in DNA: TGTGCCAGCTCACCTCCTAGCGCGACAGATACGCAGTATTTT. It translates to CASSPPSATDTQYF.

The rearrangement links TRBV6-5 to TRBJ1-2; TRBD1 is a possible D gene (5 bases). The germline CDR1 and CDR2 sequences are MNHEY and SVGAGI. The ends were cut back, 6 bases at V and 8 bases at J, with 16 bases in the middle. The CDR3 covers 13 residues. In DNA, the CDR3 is TGTGCCAGCAGAAGGGACTCAACGGGCGGCTACACCTTC. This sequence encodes CASRRDSTGGYTF.

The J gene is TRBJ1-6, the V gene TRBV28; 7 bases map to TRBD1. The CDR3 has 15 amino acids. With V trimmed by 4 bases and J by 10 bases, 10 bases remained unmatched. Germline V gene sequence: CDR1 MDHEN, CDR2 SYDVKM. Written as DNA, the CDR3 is TGTGCCAGCAGTTCCGTTGACAGGGCTGGCTCACCCCTCCACTTT. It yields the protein CASSSVDRAGSPLHF.